One and the same sample provided the 16 T cell receptor beta chains below, sequenced in a study of shared clonotypes between healthy human individuals. CD45RO-negative, CCR7-selected cells formed the naive CD8 fraction, which excluded terminally differentiated effector memory CD45RA+ cells. Some clones are missing from TCRdb's copy, which holds only in-frame ones; the method was immunoSEQ multiplex PCR. This sample yields approximately 1.9 million clones, of which 80% to 95% are seen a single time; 1.5% to 2% belongs to the top ten. Sequencing was carried out using naive CD8+ T cells from PBMCs. These receptor sequences come from a young man in good health. Some clones in this sample may be carry-over from other donors' samples.

The rearrangement uses TRBV4-2 and TRBJ2-7; 9 bases are shared with TRBD2. CDR1 is LGHNA, CDR2 YNFKEQ, per germline. Trimming cost V 3 bases and J 4 bases; bases outside gene matches: 7. The CDR3 is 15 amino acids. This CDR3 reads CASSQISGSQYEQYF. In DNA, the CDR3 is TGTGCCAGCAGCCAGATTAGCGGGAGTCAGTACGAGCAGTACTTC.

The V gene is TRBV28, the J gene TRBJ1-3; D is unresolved. V dropped 3 bases and J dropped 7 bases, with 10 bases sitting between them. In germline, CDR1 is MDHEN, CDR2 SYDVKM. This CDR3 spans 13 amino acids. The DNA for the CDR3 is TGTGCCAGCAGTTTTTTAGATTACAACACCATATATTTT. It yields the protein CASSFLDYNTIYF.

The chain joins TRBV30 to TRBJ2-7; TRBD1 matches 9 bases. Germline V lookup: CDR1 GTSNPN, CDR2 SVGIG (reference sequence). J lost 3 bases, V lost 3 bases, and 6 bases had no gene match. The CDR3 runs to 14 residues. CDR3 protein: CAWREQGAIYEQYF. As DNA, the CDR3 is TGTGCCTGGAGAGAACAGGGGGCCATCTACGAGCAGTACTTC.

This CDR3 reads CATPARQRGNEQFF. CDR3 bases: TGTGCCACCCCAGCGCGCCAGCGAGGGAATGAGCAGTTCTTC. This chain joins TRBV2 and TRBJ2-1; possibly TRBD2 for D (5 bases). The CDR3 has 14 residues. V lost 10 bases and J lost 7, with 20 bases in between. Germline V gene data show CDR1 as SNHLY and CDR2 as FYNNEI.

As for this clone: The same CDR3 also results from other DNA sequences found in this sample. The rearrangement uses TRBV7-9 and TRBJ2-5; 10 nucleotides align to TRBD1. The CDR3 length is 15 residues. Unmatched junction bases numbered 6, after V lost 4 bases and J lost 4 bases. Germline assignment: CDR1 SEHNR and CDR2 FQNEAQ (reference sequence). The CDR3 region is CASSSRDRGRETQYF. In DNA, the CDR3 is TGTGCCAGCAGCTCCCGGGACAGGGGCAGAGAGACCCAGTACTTC.

This clone was detected only once. The CDR3 DNA sequence: TGTGCCAGCACCCTGGCGGGGTTCGAGCAGTACTTC. It is translated as CASTLAGFEQYF. This chain connects TRBV5-6 to TRBJ2-7; D possibly corresponds to TRBD2 (6 bases). V lost 6 bases to trimming and J lost 6 bases, with 13 bases between them. The germline V gene encodes CDR1 SGHDT and CDR2 YYEEEE. CDR3 length equals 12 residues.

This chain uses TRBV9 with TRBJ2-1; 9 positions match TRBD2. Germline V gives CDR1 SGDLS, CDR2 YYNGEE. The trim removed 1 base at V and 6 bases at J, leaving 5 bases unmatched. The CDR3 runs 15 residues. CDR3: CASSVPSGAGNEQFF. CDR3 sequence (DNA): TGTGCCAGCAGCGTACCTAGCGGGGCTGGCAATGAGCAGTTCTTC.

Only one count was recorded for this clone. V usage is TRBV5-5 and J usage is TRBJ1-4; a weak D match, TRBD1 (6 bases). Germline V gene data show CDR1 as SGHKS and CDR2 as YYEKEE (reference sequence). The V end lost 0 bases, the J end lost 2 bases, and 8 bases lay between the germline ends. The CDR3 contains 15 residues. For the CDR3, the DNA is TGTGCCAGCAGCTTGGAAGGGGGGACTAATGAAAAACTGTTTTTT. Its protein product is CASSLEGGTNEKLFF.

The chain uses TRBV2 and TRBJ1-2; D may be TRBD1 (5 bases). Looked up from germline, CDR1 is SNHLY and CDR2 is FYNNEI. Trimming removed 3 bases at V and 1 base at J, with 12 bases between. The CDR3 is 15 amino acids. The CDR3 nucleotides read TGTGCCAGCAGTGATCCAGGGAGAAATAACTATGGCTACACCTTC. Amino acids: CASSDPGRNNYGYTF. The full variable domain, its missing parts supplied by reference TRBV2 and TRBJ1-2, is EPEVTQTPSHQVTQMGQEVILRCVPISNHLYFYWYRQILGQKVEFLVSFYNNEISEKSEIFDDQFSVERPDGSNFTLKIRSTKLEDSAMYFCASSDPGRNNYGYTFGSGTRLTVV.

This chain joins TRBV5-1 and TRBJ2-5; 7 bases are shared with TRBD2. This CDR3 contains 17 residues. Germline CDR1 and CDR2: SGHRS and YFSETQ. Trimming cost V 0 bases and J 2 bases; bases outside gene matches: 10. The CDR3 region has the DNA TGCGCCAGCAGCTTGGCCATGACGAGCGGGGTACAAGAGACCCAGTACTTC. Protein product: CASSLAMTSGVQETQYF.

The CDR3 is CASSALGSYEQYF. The CDR3 DNA sequence: TGCGCCAGCAGTGCTCTTGGCAGCTACGAGCAGTACTTC. The V and J genes are TRBV10-2 and TRBJ2-7; D is uncertain. Germline V lookup: CDR1 WSHSY, CDR2 SAAADI. This CDR3 contains 13 residues. With 4 bases removed from V and 3 bases from J, the gap between germline ends came to 10 bases.

V is TRBV7-7 and J is TRBJ2-7; D unclear. The germline V and J ends were trimmed by 5 bases and 3 bases, with 11 bases remaining between them. CDR1 SSHAT and CDR2 FNYEAQ come from the germline V gene (reference sequence). The CDR3 spans 13 residues. The CDR3 loop is CASSLGFYYEQYF. The CDR3 nucleotides are TGTGCCAGCAGCCTAGGCTTTTACTACGAGCAGTACTTC.

This chain connects TRBV20-1 to TRBJ2-5; 7 positions match TRBD2. The CDR3 is 11 amino acids. In germline, CDR1 is DFQATT, CDR2 SNEGSKA (reference sequence). J lost 4 bases, V lost 5 bases, and 1 base had no gene match. In DNA, the CDR3 is TGCAGTGCTTGGGAGGGAGAGACCCAGTACTTC. Translating gives CSAWEGETQYF.

J is TRBJ2-5 and V is TRBV11-2; no clear D gene. In germline, CDR1 is SGHAT, CDR2 FQNNGV. This CDR3 region has 13 residues. V lost 4 bases and J 5 bases, leaving 11 bases between the germline ends. The DNA of the CDR3 is TGTGCCAGCAGCTCGGCTCCATTGGAGACCCAGTACTTC. Amino acids: CASSSAPLETQYF.

This chain connects TRBV6-6 to TRBJ2-7; D might be TRBD2 (7 bases). The CDR3 is 13 residues long. Germline values: CDR1 MNHNY, CDR2 SVGAGI (reference sequence). Trimming removed 5 bases at V and 6 bases at J, with 14 bases between. As DNA, the CDR3 is TGTGCCAGCAGTCAGAGGGGAGGGGGCGAGCAGTACTTC. Translated, it gives CASSQRGGGEQYF.

The gene calls are TRBV28 and TRBJ1-5; TRBD1 aligns across 9 bases. CDR1 and CDR2 from the germline V gene are MDHEN and SYDVKM. This CDR3 is 16 amino acids long. Germline trimming cut 3 bases from V and 7 bases from J; bases unmatched to any gene: 10. The CDR3, as DNA: TGTGCCAGCAGTTTCCCGGGACAGGGACGTGGGCAGCCCCAGCATTTT. Protein sequence: CASSFPGQGRGQPQHF.